A single sample is the source of the 16 T cell receptor beta chains below, sequenced in a study of T-cell memory formation after mild COVID-19. TCRdb re-derived calls from the 5' RACE reads in MiXCR, one entry per CDR3 protein. The sample has 540,000 or so distinct CDR3 sequences, roughly 20% seen once. The sequenced sample consisted of PBMCs or a T cell subset sorted from them (not recorded which). These receptors were obtained from an adult woman who had mild COVID-19 (a few samples of this study predate the infection). Cell type and time point are not known.

The V gene is TRBV6-2 or TRBV6-3, the J gene TRBJ2-3; 7 bases map to TRBD1. With 6 bases clipped from V and 2 bases from J, the junction kept 11 bases outside the gene matches. The germline V gene has CDR1 MNHEY and CDR2 SVGEGT. The CDR3 has 16 amino acids. In DNA, the CDR3 is TGTGCCAGCAGGAACAGGGGACGGGGTCACACAGATACGCAGTATTTT. Translating it yields CASRNRGRGHTDTQYF.

The chain uses TRBV28 and TRBJ2-3, with D possibly being TRBD2 (6 bases). Germline CDR1 is MDHEN and CDR2 is SYDVKM. This CDR3 spans 12 amino acids. The ends were cut back, 11 bases at V and 3 bases at J, with 12 bases in the middle. The CDR3 here is CAVGGGTDTQYF. The CDR3 DNA is TGTGCCGTCGGGGGTGGTACAGATACGCAGTATTTT. Complete variable domain (other parts from reference TRBV28 and TRBJ2-3): DVKVTQSSRYLVKRTGEKVFLECVQDMDHENMFWYRQDPGLGLRLIYFSYDVKMKEKGDIPEGYSVSREKKERFSLILESASTNQTSMYLCAVGGGTDTQYFGPGTRLTVL.

This clonotype has just a few counts. The rearrangement links TRBV7-7 to TRBJ2-2, with D possibly matching TRBD1 (6 bases). The CDR3 extends over 16 amino acids. Trimming shortened V by 3 bases and J by 3 bases, and 14 bases separated the two germline ends. From germline, CDR1 is SSHAT and CDR2 FNYEAQ (reference sequence). CDR3 DNA sequence: TGTGCCAGCAGCTTGGAAACAGGGACATACACCGGGGAGCTGTTTTTT. Protein sequence: CASSLETGTYTGELFF.

The chain joins TRBV9 to TRBJ2-2, with a tentative D call TRBD2 (5 bases). The V and J ends lost 0 bases and 5 bases respectively, with 14 bases between them. Germline assignment: CDR1 SGDLS and CDR2 YYNGEE. The CDR3 contains 16 residues. The CDR3 region is CASSVGFGRGTGELFF. The CDR3 nucleotides are TGTGCCAGCAGCGTAGGGTTTGGTCGAGGGACCGGGGAGCTGTTTTTT.

This clonotype was observed a few times. This sequence joins TRBV6-2 or TRBV6-3 and TRBJ1-5, with 9 bases fitting TRBD1. The CDR3 consists of 16 residues. In germline, CDR1 is MNHEY, CDR2 SVGEGT. Trimming removed 7 bases from V and 0 bases from J; junction bases left unmatched: 7. This CDR3 reads CASIPGQGSSNQPQHF. CDR3 in DNA: TGTGCCAGCATCCCGGGACAGGGAAGTAGCAATCAGCCCCAGCATTTT.

In this sample, this clonotype turned up a few times. V is TRBV27 and J is TRBJ2-3; 10 positions match TRBD2. CDR3 length: 19 amino acids. After removal of 2 bases from V and 2 bases from J, the junction contained 13 bases not matched to a gene. Germline CDR1 reads MNHEY; CDR2 reads SMNVEV (reference sequence). CDR3 region: CASSLKPSGSASITDTQYF. As DNA, the CDR3 is TGTGCCAGCAGTTTAAAACCTAGCGGGAGTGCTTCCATCACAGATACGCAGTATTTT.

The V gene is TRBV12-3 or TRBV12-4, the J gene TRBJ2-5; 7 bases are a match to TRBD1. Unmatched junction bases numbered 17, after V lost 9 bases and J lost 7 bases. The CDR3 has 15 residues. CDR3 amino acids: CASADRDRTLRTQYF. In DNA, the CDR3 is TGTGCCAGTGCCGACCGGGACAGAACCCTGCGGACCCAGTACTTC.

This clonotype occurred a few times. The chain carries TRBV12-3 or TRBV12-4 and TRBJ1-4; tentatively, D is TRBD1 (6 bases). The CDR3 runs 14 residues. V was cut by 6 bases and J by 6 bases, with 14 bases left in between. This CDR3 reads CASRTGTTDEKLFF. DNA of the CDR3: TGTGCCAGCAGGACCGGGACAACGGATGAAAAACTGTTTTTT.

The chain is built from TRBV20-1 and TRBJ2-5, with D unclear. This CDR3 has 10 residues. The V gene's germline CDR1 is DFQATT and CDR2 SNEGSKA (reference sequence). V dropped 5 bases and J dropped 4 bases, with 5 bases sitting between them. Written as DNA, the CDR3 is TGCAGTGCTTTGCTAGAGACCCAGTACTTC. Translation: CSALLETQYF.

This clonotype was seen more than once but under ten times. This chain's CDR3 is CASSVDSSGLYEQYF. In DNA, the CDR3 is TGTGCCAGCAGCGTAGATTCTAGCGGCCTTTACGAGCAGTACTTC. The V gene is TRBV9, the J gene TRBJ2-7; 7 bases map to TRBD2. The V gene's germline CDR1 is SGDLS and CDR2 YYNGEE. CDR3 length: 15 residues. V trimming: 0 bases; J trimming: 4 bases; junction bases outside the gene matches: 7.

V is TRBV7-9 and J is TRBJ2-1; 9 bases are a match to TRBD2. The CDR3 is made up of 20 amino acids. Germline lookup yields CDR1 SEHNR and CDR2 FQNEAQ (reference sequence). V gave up 3 bases and J gave up 9 bases; unmatched junction bases: 24. The CDR3 coding sequence is TGTGCCAGCAGCTTTTCGGCTAGTAGTTTAGCGGGGGAATCGGCTGGTGAGCAGTTCTTC. The encoded protein is CASSFSASSLAGESAGEQFF.

The V call is TRBV12-3 or TRBV12-4, the J call TRBJ2-1; TRBD1 or TRBD2 may be the D gene (5 bases each). Between the trimmed V and J ends, which lost 7 bases and 4 bases, there was a span of 14 bases. The CDR3 length is 14 residues. CDR3 in amino acids: CASTSRDGYNEQFF. In DNA, the CDR3 is TGTGCCAGCACCTCCCGGGACGGGTACAATGAGCAGTTCTTC.

This clonotype was counted a few times. V is TRBV18 and J is TRBJ2-7; D is perhaps TRBD1 or TRBD2 (5 bases each). V was shortened by 5 bases and J by 6 bases, with 14 bases between the two germline ends. The germline CDR1 and CDR2 sequences are KGHSH and LQKENI. The CDR3 consists of 13 residues. CDR3 in DNA: TGTGCCAGCTCATTCGGGACGGCTCCCGAGCAGTACTTC. It specifies CASSFGTAPEQYF.

In DNA, the CDR3 is TGTGCCAGCAGTGAGGAAGGACTCGTTACCAATGAGCAGTTCTTC. This translates into CASSEEGLVTNEQFF. The chain employs TRBV6-1 and TRBJ2-1; D is perhaps TRBD2 (5 bases). This CDR3 region has 15 residues. Per germline, CDR1 MNHNS and CDR2 SASEGT. The V gene lost 3 bases and the J gene lost 6 bases, with 15 bases spanning the gap.

This clonotype appeared a few times. This rearrangement joins TRBV24-1 to TRBJ2-5; TRBD1 is a possible D gene (5 bases). In germline, CDR1 is KGHDR, CDR2 SFDVKD. The length of the CDR3 is 16 residues. The V and J ends lost 1 base and 5 bases respectively, with 16 bases between them. The DNA for the CDR3 is TGTGCCACCAGTGATTTTGGGGCAGGGCGGCCGGAGACCCAGTACTTC. Translation: CATSDFGAGRPETQYF.

This clonotype was seen a handful of times. The gene calls are TRBV2 and TRBJ2-2, with 8 bases that match TRBD1. There are 16 residues in the CDR3. Germline CDR1 SNHLY, CDR2 FYNNEI. Losses at the gene ends were 5 bases for V and 0 bases for J; bases not matched to a gene: 5. CDR3 coding DNA: TGTGCCAGCAGTTATCAGGGGGCCGCGAACACCGGGGAGCTGTTTTTT. This translates into CASSYQGAANTGELFF.